This note documents a single T cell receptor beta chain sequence. Its antigen remains unknown. Only in-frame clones appear in the TCRdb table, and some are missing; sequencing was by immunoSEQ multiplex PCR. This sample carries 16,000 or so clones, approximately 80% of them seen once, and the ten largest clones take about 7.6%. The sample is drawn from a study of pediatric ulcerative colitis. Overall study findings and caveats: Rectal pinch biopsies may include blood-derived T cells. Clonal expansions reduced rectal repertoire diversity in acute severe colitis. Ulcerative colitis patients shared more blood-rectal clones than controls.

Rectal tissue came from one to two pinch biopsies taken at colonoscopy. What was sequenced was gut tissue. The receptor was isolated from a boy between 10 and 17 years old who was a control in a study of pediatric ulcerative colitis.

The CDR3 is CASSEVQGASTEAFF. DNA for the CDR3: TGTGCCAGCAGTGAAGTGCAGGGGGCCAGTACTGAAGCTTTCTTT. The chain combines TRBV6-1 with TRBJ1-1; 8 bases agree with TRBD1. This CDR3 spans 15 amino acids. CDR1 MNHNS and CDR2 SASEGT come from the germline V gene. The junction had 6 bases not matched to a gene; V was cut back by 1 base and J by 5 bases.